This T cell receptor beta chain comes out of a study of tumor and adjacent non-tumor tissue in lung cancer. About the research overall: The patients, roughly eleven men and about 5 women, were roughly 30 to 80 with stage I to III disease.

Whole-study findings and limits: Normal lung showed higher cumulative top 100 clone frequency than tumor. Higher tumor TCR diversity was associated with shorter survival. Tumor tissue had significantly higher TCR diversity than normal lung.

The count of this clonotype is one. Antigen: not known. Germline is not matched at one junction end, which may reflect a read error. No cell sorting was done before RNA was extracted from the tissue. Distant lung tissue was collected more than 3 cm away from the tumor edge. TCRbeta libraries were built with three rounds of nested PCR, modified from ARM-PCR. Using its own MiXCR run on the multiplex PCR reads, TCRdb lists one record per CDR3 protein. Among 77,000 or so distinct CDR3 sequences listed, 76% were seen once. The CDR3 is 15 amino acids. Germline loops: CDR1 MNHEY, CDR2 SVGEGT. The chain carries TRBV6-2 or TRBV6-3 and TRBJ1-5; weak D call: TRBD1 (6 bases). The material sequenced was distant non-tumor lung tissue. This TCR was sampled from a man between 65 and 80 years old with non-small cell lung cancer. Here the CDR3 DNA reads TGTGCCAGCAGTCATAACCTGGGGGGCAATCAGCCTCAGCATTTT. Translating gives CASSHNLGGNQPQHF.